The 14 T cell receptor beta chains below come from one sample, sequenced in a study of blood T cell repertoires in COVID-19. Assay used: immunoSEQ multiplex PCR; TCRdb lists only in-frame clones, some missing. Of over 90,000 clones in the sample, 81% were seen once. The sequenced sample was peripheral blood. All receptors come from a man in his fifties or sixties with acute or convalescent COVID-19.

This chain links TRBV5-1 with TRBJ1-4; 9 bases fit TRBD1. CDR1 SGHRS and CDR2 YFSETQ come from the germline V gene. The CDR3 consists of 15 residues. V trimming: 2 bases; J trimming: 4 bases; junction bases outside the gene matches: 3. Here the CDR3 reads CASSLGQGRNEKLFF. CDR3 nucleotides: TGCGCCAGCAGCTTAGGACAGGGGCGTAATGAAAAACTGTTTTTT.

This clone was detected only once. J is TRBJ1-2 and V is TRBV18; 7 nucleotides align to TRBD1. Germline trimming cut 3 bases from V and 2 bases from J; bases unmatched to any gene: 3. CDR1 and CDR2 (germline): KGHSH, LQKENI. The CDR3 runs 14 residues. CDR3 region: CASSPETGNYGYTF. The CDR3 DNA reads TGTGCCAGCTCACCTGAGACAGGGAACTATGGCTACACCTTC.

V is TRBV10-1 and J is TRBJ2-7; perhaps TRBD1 as D (5 bases). The germline V gene has CDR1 WNHNN and CDR2 SYGVQD (reference sequence). CDR3 size: 13 residues. V dropped 6 bases and J dropped 6 bases, with 15 bases sitting between them. The CDR3 nucleotides are TGCGCCAGCAGGCGGCAGGGCCCCATCGAGCAGTACTTC. It specifies CASRRQGPIEQYF.

This clone was seen once. The gene calls are TRBV28 and TRBJ2-2; 7 bases match TRBD1. V gave up 6 bases and J gave up 2 bases; unmatched junction bases: 6. This CDR3 comprises 15 residues. Per the germline V gene, CDR1 is MDHEN and CDR2 is SYDVKM. CDR3 DNA sequence: TGTGCCAGCAGACACCGGGACAGAAACACCGGGGAGCTGTTTTTT. Its protein is CASRHRDRNTGELFF.

In nucleotides, the CDR3 is TGTGCCAGCAGCCCGGACAGGGGCGCTGAAGCTTTCTTT. Translation gives CASSPDRGAEAFF. The chain is built from TRBV3-1 (or the pseudogene TRBV3-2) and TRBJ1-1; 9 bases are shared with TRBD1. V lost 4 bases to trimming and J lost 6 bases; unmatched junction nucleotides: 3. The CDR3 consists of 13 residues. CDR1 is LGHDT and CDR2 is YNNKEL in the germline V gene (reference sequence).

The rearrangement joins TRBV9 to TRBJ2-7; D remains ambiguous. V was pared by 4 bases and J by 2 bases, with 19 bases between. Germline V gene data show CDR1 as SGDLS and CDR2 as YYNGEE. CDR3 length equals 16 residues. The CDR3 coding sequence is TGTGCCAGCAGCCCTCCCCGCCCGTCACAGACCTACGAGCAGTACTTC. This encodes CASSPPRPSQTYEQYF. The full variable domain, with the rest looked up from reference TRBV9 and TRBJ2-7, is DSGVTQTPKHLITATGQRVTLRCSPRSGDLSVYWYQQSLDQGLQFLIQYYNGEERAKGNILERFSAQQFPDLHSELNLSSLELGDSALYFCASSPPRPSQTYEQYFGPGTRLTVT.

The genes are TRBV15 and TRBJ2-4; D remains ambiguous. The germline gives CDR1 LNHNV, CDR2 YYDKDF (reference sequence). The CDR3 has 14 amino acids. V was shortened by 3 bases and J by 2 bases, with 8 bases between the two germline ends. CDR3 amino acids: CATSSDWPKNIQYF. The CDR3 DNA reads TGTGCCACCAGCAGCGACTGGCCCAAAAACATTCAGTACTTC. Filled out from reference TRBV15 and TRBJ2-4, the complete variable domain reads DAMVIQNPRYQVTQFGKPVTLSCSQTLNHNVMYWYQQKSSQAPKLLFHYYDKDFNNEADTPDNFQSRRPNTSFCFLDIRSPGLGDTAMYLCATSSDWPKNIQYFGAGTRLSVL.

This chain connects TRBV27 to TRBJ1-5; D remains ambiguous. Germline values: CDR1 MNHEY, CDR2 SMNVEV (reference sequence). CDR3 length: 15 amino acids. Trimming shortened V by 1 base and J by 3 bases, and 10 bases separated the two germline ends. CDR3 sequence (DNA): TGTGCCAGCAGTTTATTGGGCCAGCACAATCAGCCCCAGCATTTT. This translates into CASSLLGQHNQPQHF.

This clone has a handful of counts. V gene TRBV10-3 combines with J gene TRBJ2-1, with TRBD1 matching over 10 bases. From germline, CDR1 is ENHRY and CDR2 SYGVKD. V trimming: 6 bases; J trimming: 1 base; junction bases outside the gene matches: 3. The CDR3 is 15 amino acids. The CDR3 spells CAIRGGQGSYNEQFF. DNA for the CDR3: TGTGCCATCAGAGGGGGACAGGGGTCCTACAATGAGCAGTTCTTC.

The chain employs TRBV29-1 and TRBJ1-2, with TRBD1 matching over 7 bases. Germline V gives CDR1 SQVTM, CDR2 ANQGSEA. V lost 6 bases and J lost 4; bases outside the gene matches: 2. The CDR3 length is 11 residues. CDR3 amino acids: CSVRTGYGYTF. In DNA, the CDR3 is TGCAGCGTCAGGACAGGCTATGGCTACACCTTC.

The V and J genes are TRBV7-2 and TRBJ2-7; 9 bases agree with TRBD2. Germline-derived CDR1 and CDR2 are SGHTA and FQGNSA. V was clipped by 6 bases and J by 4 bases; unmatched bases: 7. The CDR3 length is 14 residues. The CDR3 nucleotides read TGTGCCAGCAGGCGGGGGGGCGCCGGTTACGAGCAGTACTTC. This codes for CASRRGGAGYEQYF.

The chain carries TRBV5-1 and TRBJ2-2; 7 nucleotides line up with TRBD1. The CDR3 is made up of 15 amino acids. Trimming removed 0 bases from V and 5 bases from J; junction bases left unmatched: 4. From germline, CDR1 is SGHRS and CDR2 YFSETQ. CDR3: CASSLGQGVTGELFF. In DNA, the CDR3 is TGCGCCAGCAGCTTGGGACAGGGTGTTACCGGGGAGCTGTTTTTT.

Here the CDR3 reads CASSQDGAGLLTDTQYF. The CDR3 region has the DNA TGTGCCAGCAGCCAAGATGGGGCCGGGTTACTCACAGATACGCAGTATTTT. The J gene is TRBJ2-3, the V gene TRBV3-1 (or the pseudogene TRBV3-2), with D maybe TRBD1 (5 bases). The germline V gene has CDR1 LGHDT and CDR2 YNNKEL (reference sequence). V gave up 0 bases and J gave up 2 bases, with 15 bases separating them. The CDR3 consists of 17 residues.

The rearrangement joins TRBV6-6 to TRBJ1-2, with 7 bases matching TRBD1. CDR3 length: 14 residues. V lost 5 bases and J lost 5; bases outside the gene matches: 8. Germline V gene data show CDR1 as MNHNY and CDR2 as SVGAGI (reference sequence). CDR3 in DNA: TGTGCCAGCAGTCCCGGGACAGCTTGGTATGGCTACACCTTC. Translation gives CASSPGTAWYGYTF.